A selection of T cell receptor beta chains follows, all from one sample in a study of blood T cell repertoires in COVID-19. The protocol was immunoSEQ multiplex PCR, while the TCRdb copy is restricted to in-frame clones and leaves out a portion. The sample holds a few hundred thousand clones, approximately 85% seen once. Source material: PBMCs or T cells enriched from blood (not recorded which). The receptors here all came from a woman aged 25 to 39 who had recovered from COVID-19. The CDR3 runs from the conserved cysteine through the conserved F or W.

>TRBV5-1
CASSLTEGTEAFF
>TRBV24-1
CATSDFLAVNYNEQFF
>TRBV5-1
CASSTSPGTEAFF
>TRBV4-1
CASSQEDRGGNQPQHF
>TRBV5-1
CASSLALAGAYEQYF
>TRBV4-2
CASSQGVGRGYTF
>TRBV11-2
CASSFRPWGDEQFF
>TRBV6-5
CASGRQRGGFNEQFF
>TRBV18
CASSPPRTGNNEQYF
>TRBV11-2
CASNLAGGADTQYF
>TRBV28
CASSSRGQGALYGNQPQHF
>TRBV3-1/TRBV3-2
CASSQDQAGTGDEKLFF
>TRBV11-2
CASSQRTGSGTGELFF
>TRBV19
CASSMNRATEAFF
>TRBV5-1
CASSPRTSGGETQYF
>TRBV5-4
CASSPVGGRALETQYF
>TRBV28
CASKTDRGLGNTEAFF
>TRBV3-1/TRBV3-2
CASSQGSGKSQHF
>TRBV12-5
CASGLARGGGPHNQPQHF
>TRBV7-9
CASSPDPRGRSGNTIYF
>TRBV27
CASSLGGASGNTIYF